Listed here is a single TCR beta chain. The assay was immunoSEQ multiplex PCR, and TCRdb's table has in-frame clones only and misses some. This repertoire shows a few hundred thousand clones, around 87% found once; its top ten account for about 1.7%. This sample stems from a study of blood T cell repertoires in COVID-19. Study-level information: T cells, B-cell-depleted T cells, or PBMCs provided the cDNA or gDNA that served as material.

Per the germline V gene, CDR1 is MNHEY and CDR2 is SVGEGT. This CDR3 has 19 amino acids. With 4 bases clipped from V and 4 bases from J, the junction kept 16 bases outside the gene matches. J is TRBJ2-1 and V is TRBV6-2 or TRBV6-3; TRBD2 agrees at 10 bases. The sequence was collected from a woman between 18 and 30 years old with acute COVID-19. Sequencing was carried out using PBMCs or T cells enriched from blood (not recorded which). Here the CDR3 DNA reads TGTGCCAGCAGTTCAGGACCGCCGGGACTAGCGTCCAATTACAATGAGCAGTTCTTC. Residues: CASSSGPPGLASNYNEQFF.